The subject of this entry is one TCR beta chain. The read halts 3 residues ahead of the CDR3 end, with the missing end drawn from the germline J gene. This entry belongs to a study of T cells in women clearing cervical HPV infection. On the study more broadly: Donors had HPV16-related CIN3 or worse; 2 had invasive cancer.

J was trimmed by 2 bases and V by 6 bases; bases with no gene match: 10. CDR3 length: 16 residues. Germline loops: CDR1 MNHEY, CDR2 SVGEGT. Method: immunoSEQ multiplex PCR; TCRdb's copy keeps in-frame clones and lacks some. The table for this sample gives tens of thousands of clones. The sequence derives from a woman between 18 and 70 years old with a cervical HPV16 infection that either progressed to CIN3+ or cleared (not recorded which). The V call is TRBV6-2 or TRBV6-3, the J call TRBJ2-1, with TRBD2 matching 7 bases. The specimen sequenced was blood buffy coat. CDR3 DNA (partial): TGTGCCAGCAGATTGGTTGGCGGGGGTACCTACAATGAG. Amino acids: CASRLVGGGTYNE. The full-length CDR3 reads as CASRLVGGGTYNEQFF.